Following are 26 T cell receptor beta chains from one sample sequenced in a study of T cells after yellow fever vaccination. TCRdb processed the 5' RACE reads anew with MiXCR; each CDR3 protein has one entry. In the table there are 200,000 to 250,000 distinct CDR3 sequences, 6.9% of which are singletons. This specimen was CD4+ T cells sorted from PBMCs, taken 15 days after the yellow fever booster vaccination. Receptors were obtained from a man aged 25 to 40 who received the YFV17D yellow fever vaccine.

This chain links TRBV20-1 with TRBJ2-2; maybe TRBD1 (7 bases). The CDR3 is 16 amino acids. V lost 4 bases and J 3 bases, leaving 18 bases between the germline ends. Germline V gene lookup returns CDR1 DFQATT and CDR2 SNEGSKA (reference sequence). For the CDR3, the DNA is TGCAGTGCTACCCGGAGGGGGACAGTACACACCGGGGAGCTGTTTTTT. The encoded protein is CSATRRGTVHTGELFF.

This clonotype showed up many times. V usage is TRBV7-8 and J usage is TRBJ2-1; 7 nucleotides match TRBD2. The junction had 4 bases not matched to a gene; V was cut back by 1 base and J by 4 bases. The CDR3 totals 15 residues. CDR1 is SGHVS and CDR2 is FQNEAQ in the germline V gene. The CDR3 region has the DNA TGTGCCAGCAGCTTAGGTAGCGGGTATTACAATGAGCAGTTCTTC. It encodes CASSLGSGYYNEQFF.

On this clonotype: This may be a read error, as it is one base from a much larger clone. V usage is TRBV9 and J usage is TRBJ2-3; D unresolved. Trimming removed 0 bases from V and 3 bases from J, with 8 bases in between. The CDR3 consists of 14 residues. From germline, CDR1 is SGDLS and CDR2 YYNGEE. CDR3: CASSVAVATDTQYF. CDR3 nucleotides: TGTGCCAGCAGCGTAGCGGTAGCAACAGATACGCAGTATTTT.

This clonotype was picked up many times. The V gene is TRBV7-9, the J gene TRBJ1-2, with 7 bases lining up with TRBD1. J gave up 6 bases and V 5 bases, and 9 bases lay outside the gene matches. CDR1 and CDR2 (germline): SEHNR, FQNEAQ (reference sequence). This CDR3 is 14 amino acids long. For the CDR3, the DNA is TGTGCCAGCAGCCGGAGGGGACAGACCGATGGCTACACCTTC. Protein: CASSRRGQTDGYTF.

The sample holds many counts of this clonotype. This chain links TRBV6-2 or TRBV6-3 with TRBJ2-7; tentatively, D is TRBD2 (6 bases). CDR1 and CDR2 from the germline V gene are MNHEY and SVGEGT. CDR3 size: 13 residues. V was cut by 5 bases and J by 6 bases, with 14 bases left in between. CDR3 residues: CASSQSREGEQYF. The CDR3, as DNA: TGTGCCAGCAGTCAATCGCGGGAAGGCGAGCAGTACTTC.

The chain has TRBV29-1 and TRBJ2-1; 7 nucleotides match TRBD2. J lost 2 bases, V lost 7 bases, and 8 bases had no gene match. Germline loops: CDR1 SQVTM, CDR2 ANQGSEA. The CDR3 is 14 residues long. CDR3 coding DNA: TGCAGCGGGGCGACTAGCTGGCCCTACAATGAGCAGTTCTTC. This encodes CSGATSWPYNEQFF.

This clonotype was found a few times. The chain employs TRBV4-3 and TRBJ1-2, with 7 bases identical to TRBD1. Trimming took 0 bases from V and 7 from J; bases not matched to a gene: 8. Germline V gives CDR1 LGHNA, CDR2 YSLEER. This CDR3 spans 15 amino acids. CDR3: CASSQEVRQGSGYTF. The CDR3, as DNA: TGCGCCAGCAGCCAAGAAGTGAGACAGGGATCTGGCTACACCTTC.

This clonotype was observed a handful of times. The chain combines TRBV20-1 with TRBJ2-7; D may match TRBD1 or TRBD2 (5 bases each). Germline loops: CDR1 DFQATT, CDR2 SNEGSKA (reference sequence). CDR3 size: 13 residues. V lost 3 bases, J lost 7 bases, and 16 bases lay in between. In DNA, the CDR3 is TGCAGTGCTAGTACCAGCGTGGGACGGGAGCAGTACTTC. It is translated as CSASTSVGREQYF.

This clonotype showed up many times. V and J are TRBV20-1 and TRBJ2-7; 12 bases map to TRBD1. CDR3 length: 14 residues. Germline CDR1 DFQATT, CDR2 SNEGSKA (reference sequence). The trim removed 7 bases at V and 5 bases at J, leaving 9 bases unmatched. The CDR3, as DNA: TGCAGTGTCCCAAACCGGGACAGGGGGCACGAGCAGTACTTC. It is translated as CSVPNRDRGHEQYF.

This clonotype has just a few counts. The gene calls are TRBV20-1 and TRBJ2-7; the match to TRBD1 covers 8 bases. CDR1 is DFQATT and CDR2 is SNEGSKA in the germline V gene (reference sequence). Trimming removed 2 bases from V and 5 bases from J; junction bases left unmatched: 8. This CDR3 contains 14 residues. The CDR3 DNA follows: TGCAGTGCTAGACAGGGGGCGCTAACCCACGAGCAGTACTTC. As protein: CSARQGALTHEQYF.

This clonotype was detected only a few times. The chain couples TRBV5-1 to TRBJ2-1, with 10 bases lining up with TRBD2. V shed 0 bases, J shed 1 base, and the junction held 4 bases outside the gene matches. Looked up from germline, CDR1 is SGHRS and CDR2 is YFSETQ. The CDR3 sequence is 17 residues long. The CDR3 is CASSLGAGGGSYNEQFF. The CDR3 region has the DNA TGCGCCAGCAGCTTGGGAGCGGGAGGGGGGTCCTACAATGAGCAGTTCTTC.

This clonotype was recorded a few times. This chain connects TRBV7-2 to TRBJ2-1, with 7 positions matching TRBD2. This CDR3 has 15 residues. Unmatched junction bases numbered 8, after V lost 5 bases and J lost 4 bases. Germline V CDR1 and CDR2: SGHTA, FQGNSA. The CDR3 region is CASSPYRTSYNEQFF. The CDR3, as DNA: TGTGCCAGCAGCCCCTACCGGACTAGTTACAATGAGCAGTTCTTC.

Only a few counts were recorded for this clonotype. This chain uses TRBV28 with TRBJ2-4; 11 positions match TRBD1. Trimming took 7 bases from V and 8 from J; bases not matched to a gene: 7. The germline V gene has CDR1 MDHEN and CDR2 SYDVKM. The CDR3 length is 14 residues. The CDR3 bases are TGTGCCAGCATCTCCGGGACAGGGGGTCACATTCAGTACTTC. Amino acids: CASISGTGGHIQYF.

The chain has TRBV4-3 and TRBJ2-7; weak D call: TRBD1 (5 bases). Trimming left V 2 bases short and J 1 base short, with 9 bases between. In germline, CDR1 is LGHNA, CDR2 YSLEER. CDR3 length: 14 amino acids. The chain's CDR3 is CASSQISGSYEQYF. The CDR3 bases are TGCGCCAGCAGCCAAATTTCAGGGTCCTACGAGCAGTACTTC.

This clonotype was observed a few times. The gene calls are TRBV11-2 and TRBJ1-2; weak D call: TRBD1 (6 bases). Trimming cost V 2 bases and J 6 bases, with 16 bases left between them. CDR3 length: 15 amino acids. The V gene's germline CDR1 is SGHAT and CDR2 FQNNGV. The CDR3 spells CASSLSGGQGNGYTF. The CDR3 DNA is TGTGCCAGCAGCTTATCTGGAGGCCAGGGGAATGGCTACACCTTC.

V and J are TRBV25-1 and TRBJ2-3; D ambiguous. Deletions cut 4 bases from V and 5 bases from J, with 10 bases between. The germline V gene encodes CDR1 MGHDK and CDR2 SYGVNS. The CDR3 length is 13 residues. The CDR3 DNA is TGTGCCAGCAGTGTCAACTACGGAGATACGCAGTATTTT. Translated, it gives CASSVNYGDTQYF.

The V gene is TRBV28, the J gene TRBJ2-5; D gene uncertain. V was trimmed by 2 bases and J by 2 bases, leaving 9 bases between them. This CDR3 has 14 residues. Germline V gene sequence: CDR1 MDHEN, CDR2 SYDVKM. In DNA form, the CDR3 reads TGTGCCAGCAGTTTAATGCCAGGACAAGAGACCCAGTACTTC. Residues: CASSLMPGQETQYF.

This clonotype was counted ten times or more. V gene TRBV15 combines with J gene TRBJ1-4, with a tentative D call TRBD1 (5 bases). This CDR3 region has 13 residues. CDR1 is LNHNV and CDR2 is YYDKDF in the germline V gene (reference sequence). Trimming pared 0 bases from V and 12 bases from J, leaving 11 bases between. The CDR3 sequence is CATSRDRVLELFF. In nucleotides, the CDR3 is TGTGCCACCAGCAGAGACAGGGTTCTGGAACTGTTTTTT.

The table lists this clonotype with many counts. Here the CDR3 reads CASSYRGSYNEQFF. Here the CDR3 DNA reads TGTGCCAGCAGCTATAGGGGGTCCTACAATGAGCAGTTCTTC. The chain couples TRBV7-2 to TRBJ2-1, with a possible D match to TRBD1 (6 bases). CDR3 length: 14 residues. Germline values: CDR1 SGHTA, CDR2 FQGNSA. V lost 4 bases to trimming and J lost 1 base, with 8 bases between them.

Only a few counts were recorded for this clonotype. The CDR3 nucleotides read TGTGCCAGGTCTGTCGGGACAGGGCCCTACGAGCAGTACTTC. The encoded protein is CARSVGTGPYEQYF. The rearrangement joins TRBV2 to TRBJ2-7, with 9 positions matching TRBD1. The V segment lost 9 bases and the J segment 2 bases; nucleotides outside the gene matches: 8. This CDR3 comprises 14 residues. Germline V gene sequence: CDR1 SNHLY, CDR2 FYNNEI.

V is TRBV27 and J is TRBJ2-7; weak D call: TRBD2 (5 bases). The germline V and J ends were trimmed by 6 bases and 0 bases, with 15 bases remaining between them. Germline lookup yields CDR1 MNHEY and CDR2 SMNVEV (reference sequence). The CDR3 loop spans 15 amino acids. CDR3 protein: CASSFFSVHSYEQYF. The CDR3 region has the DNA TGTGCCAGCAGCTTTTTTAGCGTACACTCCTACGAGCAGTACTTC.

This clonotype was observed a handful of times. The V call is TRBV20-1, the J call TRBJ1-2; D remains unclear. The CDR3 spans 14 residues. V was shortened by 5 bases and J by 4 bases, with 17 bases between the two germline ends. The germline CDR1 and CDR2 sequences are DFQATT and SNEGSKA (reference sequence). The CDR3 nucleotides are TGCAGTGCTGACCCCGACCGTCAAGCCTATGGCTACACCTTC. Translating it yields CSADPDRQAYGYTF.

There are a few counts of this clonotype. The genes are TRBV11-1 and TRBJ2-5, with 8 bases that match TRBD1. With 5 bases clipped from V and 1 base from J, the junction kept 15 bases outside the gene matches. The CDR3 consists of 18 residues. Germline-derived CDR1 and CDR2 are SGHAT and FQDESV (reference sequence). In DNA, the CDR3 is TGTGCCAGCAGCCCTCAGACAGGGGCCCTTATACTCCAAGAGACCCAGTACTTC. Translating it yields CASSPQTGALILQETQYF. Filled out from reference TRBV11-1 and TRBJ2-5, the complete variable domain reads EAEVAQSPRYKITEKSQAVAFWCDPISGHATLYWYRQILGQGPELLVQFQDESVVDDSQLPKDRFSAERLKGVDSTLKIQPAELGDSAMYLCASSPQTGALILQETQYFGPGTRLLVL.

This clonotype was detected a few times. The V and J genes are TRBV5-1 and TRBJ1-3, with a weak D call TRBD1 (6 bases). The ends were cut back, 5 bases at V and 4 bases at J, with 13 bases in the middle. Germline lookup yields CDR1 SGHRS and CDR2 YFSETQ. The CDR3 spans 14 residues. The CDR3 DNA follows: TGCGCCAGCAGTCTCTCCGGGACAGGAAACACCATATATTTT. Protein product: CASSLSGTGNTIYF. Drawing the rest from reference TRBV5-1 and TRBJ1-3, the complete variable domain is KAGVTQTPRYLIKTRGQQVTLSCSPISGHRSVSWYQQTPGQGLQFLFEYFSETQRNKGNFPGRFSGRQFSNSRSEMNVSTLELGDSALYLCASSLSGTGNTIYFGEGSWLTVV.

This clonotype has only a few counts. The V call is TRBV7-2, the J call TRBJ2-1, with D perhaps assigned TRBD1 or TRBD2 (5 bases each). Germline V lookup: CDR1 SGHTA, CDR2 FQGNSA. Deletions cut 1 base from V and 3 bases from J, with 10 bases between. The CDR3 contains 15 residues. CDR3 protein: CASSLVWGNYNEQFF. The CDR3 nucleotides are TGTGCCAGCAGCTTAGTATGGGGGAACTACAATGAGCAGTTCTTC.

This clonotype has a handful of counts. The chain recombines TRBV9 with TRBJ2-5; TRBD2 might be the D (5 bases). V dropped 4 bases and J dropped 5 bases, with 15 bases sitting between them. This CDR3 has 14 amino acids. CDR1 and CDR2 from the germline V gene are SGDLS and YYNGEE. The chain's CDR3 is CASSPGRVSETQYF. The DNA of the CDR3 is TGTGCCAGCAGCCCTGGGCGGGTTTCCGAGACCCAGTACTTC.